Included here is one T cell receptor (beta chain) sequence, with context. In the same sample, other DNA sequences code for this CDR3. Germline V gene sequence: CDR1 MNHNS, CDR2 SASEGT. V dropped 3 bases and J dropped 3 bases, with 6 bases sitting between them. This CDR3 has 12 amino acids. This entry belongs to a study of blood T cell repertoires in COVID-19. As for the study in general: Samples of COVID-19 (acute and convalescent) were obtained from the United States, Italy and Spain. From T cells, B-cell-depleted T cells, or PBMCs came the material, which was cDNA or gDNA.

Clinical histories supplied by participants themselves formed the basis of cohort assignment. Original handling: Amplification of reference gene primers provided the estimated nucleated cell counts. The data were produced by immunoSEQ multiplex PCR, yet TCRdb's version contains in-frame clones alone and is incomplete. D and trimming come from the DNA, and the V and J calls and clone size come from that table. The table has about 360,000 clones, roughly 86% seen once; the top ten hold roughly 2%. Sequenced input: PBMCs or T cells enriched from blood (not recorded which). This clonotype was sampled from a man aged 40-49 years in a cohort exposed to, infected with or recovered from COVID-19 (not recorded which). V usage is TRBV6-1 and J usage is TRBJ2-7, with D hard to call. CDR3 coding DNA: TGTGCCAGCAGTGATCCCGGCTACGAGCAGTACTTC. Translated, it gives CASSDPGYEQYF.